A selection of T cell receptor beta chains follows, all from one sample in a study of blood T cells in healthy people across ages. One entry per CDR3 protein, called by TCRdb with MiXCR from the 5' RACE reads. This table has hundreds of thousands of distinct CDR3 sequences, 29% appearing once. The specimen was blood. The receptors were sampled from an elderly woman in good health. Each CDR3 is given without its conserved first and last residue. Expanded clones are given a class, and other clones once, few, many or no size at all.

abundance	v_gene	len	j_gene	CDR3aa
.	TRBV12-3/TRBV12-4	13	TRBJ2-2	ASSLWTGVGGELF
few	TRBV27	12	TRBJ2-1	ASISAGGRDEQF
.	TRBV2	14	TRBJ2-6	ASSRRRVAGANVLT
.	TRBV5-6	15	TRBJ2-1	AGSVPLAGGPGNEQF
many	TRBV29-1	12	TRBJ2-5	SVRGTGGWETQY
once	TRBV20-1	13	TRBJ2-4	SARDPGQPKNIQY
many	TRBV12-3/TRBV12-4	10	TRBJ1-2	ASSSSLNGYT
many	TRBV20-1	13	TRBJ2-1	SASLTSGGAGEQF
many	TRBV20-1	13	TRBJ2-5	SAKRQGPYQETQY
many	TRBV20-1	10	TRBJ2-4	SATRTGEDQY
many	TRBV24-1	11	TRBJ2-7	ATSGTGDYEQY
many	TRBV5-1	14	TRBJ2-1	ASSPDGVRSVGEQF
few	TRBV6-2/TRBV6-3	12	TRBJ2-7	ASKDSPRRDEQY
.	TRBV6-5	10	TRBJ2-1	VSGRSYNEQF
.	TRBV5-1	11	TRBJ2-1	ASSRGSTDEQF
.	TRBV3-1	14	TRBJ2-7	ASSRTSAEGGYEQY
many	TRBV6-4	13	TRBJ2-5	ASSGSGSTGETQY
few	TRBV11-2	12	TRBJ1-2	ASSLDTINYGYT
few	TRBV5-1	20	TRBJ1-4	ASSLDVSGQVFSSATNEKLF
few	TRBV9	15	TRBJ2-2	ASSVLPGGAGTGELF
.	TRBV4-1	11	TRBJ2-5	ASSPTGGTKRY
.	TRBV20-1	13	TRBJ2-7	SADDRVGHLYEQY
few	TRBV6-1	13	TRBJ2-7	ASGLQGGPSYEQY
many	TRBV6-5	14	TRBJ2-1	ASKPTPGQLPNEQF